What follows are 19 T cell receptor delta chains derived from one specimen sequenced in a study of γδ T cells in repeated Plasmodium falciparum infection. TCRdb fed the multiplex PCR reads into CATT to redo clone calling. The sample holds roughly 48,000 delta-chain clones, roughly 1.6% seen once. Vgamma9/Vdelta2+ and Vdelta2-negative gammadelta T cells were flow-sorted from PBMC for bulk sequencing. The sample consisted of gamma-delta T cells from blood. The receptor set was obtained from a pool of human donors (malaria-infected and uninfected, not separated).

Concerning this clone: The protein in TCRdb stems from a much larger clone and differs at residue 17 from this DNA's translation, likely a read error; here the protein is translated from the DNA. The V gene call reads TRDV2; no J gene was called; TRDD3, as called in the table, went unchecked against the DNA. CDR3 length: 19 amino acids. The germline CDR1 and CDR2 sequences are GEAIGNYY and EKD. CDR3: CACDTLRLGDTGHTDKPIF. The CDR3, as DNA: TGTGCCTGTGACACTCTACGACTGGGGGATACAGGTCACACCGATAAACCCATCTTT.

There are a few counts of this clone. This may be a read error, as it is one base from a much larger clone. Other nucleotide sequences from this sample produce the same CDR3. With the J gene uncalled, the V gene is TRDV2; the table's D call, TRDD3, has no DNA check behind it. This CDR3 region has 19 residues. Germline CDR1 GEAIGNYY, CDR2 EKD. This chain's CDR3 is CACDSVRTGGVPYTDKLIF. As DNA, the CDR3 is TGTGCCTGTGACTCGGTCCGAACTGGGGGAGTTCCGTACACCGATAAGCTCATCTTT.

This clone was counted at least ten times. The protein held in TCRdb is that of a much larger clone and does not match this DNA's translation at residue 8, likely because of a read error; the protein shown is translated from the DNA. The chain combines TRDV1 with TRDJ1; D gene uncertain. The CDR3 length is 13 residues. Germline CDR1 reads TSWWSYY; CDR2 reads QGS. V was shortened by 0 bases and J by 8 bases, with 10 bases between the two germline ends. The CDR3 reads CALGELSIDKLIF. The CDR3 DNA reads as TGTGCTCTTGGGGAACTATCCATAGACAAACTCATCTTT.

Ten or more counts support this clone. This likely came from a read error, as a far larger clone is one base away. Other DNA sequences in this specimen translate into the identical CDR3. The J gene is TRDJ1, the V gene TRDV1, with 11 bases identical to TRDD3. As TCRdb names no J gene, one was assigned here on the basis of a DNA match to germline. This CDR3 contains 22 residues. CDR1 TSWWSYY and CDR2 QGS come from the germline V gene. The CDR3 nucleotides read TGCGCTCTTGGGGACCCTTCCTTCTACTGGGGGATAGGGTCGTCGTACACCGATAAACTCATCTTT. It encodes CALGDPSFYWGIGSSYTDKLIF.

Comments on this clone: This likely stems from a read error, as it lies one base from a far larger clone. This sample also contains other DNA sequences that code for the same CDR3. The V gene is TRDV1, but the J gene lacks a call. CDR1 and CDR2 (germline): TSWWSYY, QGS. The CDR3 has 10 amino acids. The CDR3 DNA sequence: TGTGCTCTTGGGGGCACGAAACTTATCTTT. Its translation: CALGGTKLIF.

Remarks on this clone: This DNA's translation and the protein TCRdb lists, from a much larger clone, do not match at residue 9, likely due to a read error; the protein shown is translated from the DNA. The rearrangement links TRDV1 to TRDJ2, with TRDD2 as a possible D gene (5 bases). Assignment of the J gene here rests on matching the DNA to germline, because TCRdb gives none. Germline V CDR1 and CDR2: TSWWSYY, QGS. CDR3 size: 25 residues. V lost 1 base and J 0 bases, leaving 36 bases between the germline ends. The CDR3 sequence is CALGEPDRRDAFKHSASTLTAQLFF. CDR3 coding DNA: TGTGCTCTTGGGGAACCGGACCGGAGGGACGCCTTCAAACATTCAGCCTCCACTTTGACAGCACAACTCTTCTTT.

With respect to this clone: The protein given by TCRdb reflects a much larger clone and differs at residue 14 from this DNA's translation, likely from a read error; the protein shown is the DNA's translation. The J gene went uncalled, whereas the V gene is TRDV2; the table names TRDD3, a call not compared with the DNA. The CDR3 sequence is 16 residues long. CDR1 and CDR2 from the germline V gene are GEAIGNYY and EKD. The CDR3 reads CACDIIGVGETAQRFF. In DNA form, the CDR3 reads TGTGCCTGTGACATAATTGGGGTGGGAGAGACAGCACAACGCTTCTTT.

Of note for this clone: The amino acid sequence in TCRdb belongs to a much larger clone and departs from this DNA's translation at residue 6, likely a sequencing read error; the sequence shown is translated from the DNA. J is TRDJ1 and V is TRDV1, with 11 bases identical to TRDD3. The CDR3 length is 19 residues. Looked up from germline, CDR1 is TSWWSYY and CDR2 is QGS. After removal of 2 bases from V and 7 bases from J, the junction contained 18 bases not matched to a gene. The CDR3, as DNA: TGTGCTCTTGGGGAAACCTACGTAGAGGGGCTGGGGGATACCCGTAAACTCATCTTT. Translated: CALGETYVEGLGDTRKLIF.

The table lists this clone with many counts. This DNA's translation differs at residue 17 from TCRdb's protein, which comes from a much larger clone; a read error is likely, and the protein shown is translated from the DNA. V gene TRDV2 was called; the J gene was not; the D call in the table, TRDD3, was not verified against the DNA. Germline loops: CDR1 GEAIGNYY, CDR2 EKD. The CDR3 totals 18 residues. The CDR3 coding sequence is TGTGCCTGTGACACGGTAGGAGGTACCTGGGGGAAAACCGATAAACTCACCTTT. It specifies CACDTVGGTWGKTDKLTF.

This clone showed up just a few times. For this DNA, TCRdb reports the protein of a much larger clone, which diverges at residue 14, most likely from a read error; the protein presented here is translated directly from the DNA. The chain is built from TRDV1 and TRDJ1; D gene ambiguous. Germline assignment: CDR1 TSWWSYY and CDR2 QGS. Trimming removed 2 bases from V and 3 bases from J, with 25 bases in between. The CDR3 totals 19 residues. CDR3 region: CALGEKEGRLNSYSDKLIF. In DNA, the CDR3 is TGTGCTCTTGGGGAAAAAGAGGGGCGTCTAAACTCTTACTCCGATAAACTCATCTTT.

This clone was seen a handful of times. Only one base separates this from a far larger clonotype, so it likely reflects a read error. The rearrangement links TRDV1 to TRDJ1; TRDD2 is a possible D gene (6 bases). As TCRdb names no J gene, one was assigned here on the basis of a DNA match to germline. Germline lookup yields CDR1 TSWWSYY and CDR2 QGS. The CDR3 extends over 15 amino acids. The CDR3 here is CALGLPQTYTDKLIF. DNA of the CDR3: TGTGCTCTTGGCCTTCCCCAGACCTACACAGATAAACTCATCTTT.

This clone was detected ten times or more. TCRdb's entry gives the protein of a much larger clone, which mismatches this DNA's translation at residue 19, likely from a read error; the protein reported here is translated from the DNA. The rearrangement uses TRDV1 and TRDJ1; 13 positions match TRDD3. The CDR3 is 22 amino acids. Germline values: CDR1 TSWWSYY, CDR2 QGS. The chain's CDR3 is CALGLPLGRSTGGYGTTDELIF. DNA of the CDR3: TGTGCTCTTGGGCTCCCATTAGGCCGTAGTACTGGGGGATACGGTACTACCGATGAACTCATCTTT.

This clone has more than one count but fewer than ten. The protein TCRdb lists belongs to a much larger clone and differs from this DNA's translation at residue 6, which points to a read error; the protein shown is made from the DNA. CDR3 in DNA: TGTGCTCTTGGGGAACCGAGGGATACGGGTACCGATAAACTCATCTTT. Protein: CALGEPRDTGTDKLIF. The chain employs TRDV1 and TRDJ1; TRDD3 matches at 8 bases. The J gene, left out of TCRdb, was set here by checking the DNA against germline. Germline V gene data show CDR1 as TSWWSYY and CDR2 as QGS. J lost 2 bases, V lost 1 base, and 6 bases had no gene match. The CDR3 extends over 16 amino acids.

This clone was seen ten or more times. For this DNA, TCRdb reports the protein of a much larger clone, which diverges at residue 7, most likely from a read error; the protein presented here is translated directly from the DNA. The gene calls are TRDV1 and TRDJ2, with TRDD3 matching 10 bases. V gave up 4 bases and J gave up 6 bases; unmatched junction bases: 14. CDR1 and CDR2 (germline): TSWWSYY, QGS. The CDR3 has 18 amino acids. The CDR3 spells CALGALLPPWGIAAQLFF. The CDR3 DNA reads TGTGCTCTTGGGGCTCTTCTTCCTCCCTGGGGGATAGCAGCACAACTCTTCTTT.

This clone has a count of ten or more. This DNA's translation differs at residue 5 from TCRdb's protein, which comes from a much larger clone; a read error is likely, and the protein shown is translated from the DNA. The chain joins TRDV1 to TRDJ1, with 9 bases that match TRDD3. CDR1 and CDR2 from the germline V gene are TSWWSYY and QGS. J was trimmed by 0 bases and V by 5 bases; bases with no gene match: 13. The CDR3 has 18 residues. The CDR3 sequence is CALGPRRGGYLYTDKLIF. The CDR3 DNA is TGTGCTCTTGGGCCCAGGAGAGGGGGATACTTGTACACCGATAAACTCATCTTT.

Concerning this clone itself: The TCRdb protein, from a much larger clone, departs from this DNA's translation at residue 13, likely by read error; the protein shown derives from the DNA. V and J are TRDV1 and TRDJ1; 12 nucleotides line up with TRDD3. This CDR3 has 18 amino acids. Per germline, CDR1 TSWWSYY and CDR2 QGS. The trim removed 3 bases at V and 3 bases at J, leaving 11 bases unmatched. The CDR3 loop reads CALGETPGGYGYADKLIF. DNA of the CDR3: TGTGCTCTTGGGGAGACGCCTGGGGGATACGGGTACGCCGATAAACTCATCTTT.

Of note for this clone: TCRdb's listed protein matches a much larger clone and diverges from this DNA's translation at residue 13, likely through a read error; the protein shown comes from the DNA. This chain links TRDV1 with TRDJ1; 11 nucleotides match TRDD3. The J gene was missing in TCRdb and was found by matching the end of the DNA to germline. Trimming took 4 bases from V and 0 from J; bases not matched to a gene: 40. This CDR3 comprises 28 residues. Germline V gene sequence: CDR1 TSWWSYY, CDR2 QGS. The CDR3 region has the DNA TGTGCTCTTGGGGGCCCCTACAGGACCCTACATTCCTCATTACTGGGGGATATTTCTTTTGGCTACACCGATAAACTCATCTTT. It specifies CALGGPYRTLHSSLLGDISFGYTDKLIF.

A note on this clone: This DNA's translation differs at residue 3 from TCRdb's protein, which comes from a much larger clone; a read error is likely, and the protein shown is translated from the DNA. The chain has TRDV1 and TRDJ1; D is possibly TRDD3 (6 bases). TCRdb leaves out the J gene; it was filled in here by matching the DNA to germline. In germline, CDR1 is TSWWSYY, CDR2 QGS. The CDR3 runs 19 residues. The CDR3 here is CAPGDAIQAGPIPYDKLIF. The CDR3 nucleotides are TGTGCTCCTGGGGACGCTATCCAAGCTGGGCCGATTCCGTACGATAAACTCATCTTT.

This clone has at least ten counts. At residue 17, the TCRdb protein and translated DNA are inconsistent; the protein given comes from the DNA. V and J are TRDV1 and TRDJ1; D could derive from TRDD2 or TRDD3 (6 bases each). Germline V gene data show CDR1 as TSWWSYY and CDR2 as QGS. The V end lost 0 bases, the J end lost 4 bases, and 33 bases lay between the germline ends. This CDR3 contains 22 residues. The CDR3 protein is CALGELGKGVLPGDGYSDKLIF. In DNA, the CDR3 is TGTGCTCTTGGGGAACTGGGGAAGGGCGTCCTACCTGGGGATGGGTACAGCGATAAACTCATCTTT.